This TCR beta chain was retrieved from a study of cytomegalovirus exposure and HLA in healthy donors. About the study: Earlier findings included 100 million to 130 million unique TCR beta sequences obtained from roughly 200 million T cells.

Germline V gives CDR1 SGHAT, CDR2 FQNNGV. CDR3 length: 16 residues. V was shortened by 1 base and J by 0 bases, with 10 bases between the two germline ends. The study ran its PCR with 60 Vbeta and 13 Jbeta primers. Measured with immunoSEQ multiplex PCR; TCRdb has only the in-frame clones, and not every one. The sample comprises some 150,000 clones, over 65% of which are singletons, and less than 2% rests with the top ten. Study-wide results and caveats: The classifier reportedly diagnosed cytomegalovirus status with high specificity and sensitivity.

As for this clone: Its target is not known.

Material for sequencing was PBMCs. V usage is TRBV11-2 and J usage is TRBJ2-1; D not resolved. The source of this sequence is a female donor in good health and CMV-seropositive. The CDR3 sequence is CASSLVRLSSYNEQFF. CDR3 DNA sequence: TGTGCCAGCAGCTTAGTGCGCCTGAGCTCCTACAATGAGCAGTTCTTC.